A few counts support the clone carrying this T cell receptor (beta chain). These data come from a study of blood T cell repertoires in COVID-19. The CDR3 extends over 13 amino acids. Trimming shortened V by 4 bases and J by 6 bases, and 13 bases separated the two germline ends. Germline V gives CDR1 SGHRS, CDR2 YFSETQ. Measured with immunoSEQ multiplex PCR; TCRdb has only the in-frame clones, and not every one. This sample has 220,000 or so clones; around 90% occur once, and the top ten carry about 15%. The chain couples TRBV5-1 to TRBJ1-1; the D gene is possibly TRBD1 (5 bases). This TCR came from a young man who had been exposed to COVID-19. The specimen sequenced was PBMCs or T cells enriched from blood (not recorded which). The CDR3 coding sequence is TGCGCCAGCAGCCTGACAGCCCTGGCTGAAGCTTTCTTT. Its translation is CASSLTALAEAFF.